Below are 32 T cell receptor beta chains sequenced from a single sample in a study of blood T cells in healthy people across ages (dated by TCRdb to 2014 to 2015). To prepare the library, 5' RACE was applied. For sequencing, an Illumina HiSeq 2500 was employed. The second PCR ran for roughly 6 to 11 cycles and used a J-beta primer mix along with a sample-barcoded 5' primer. In-frame beta chains were kept once TCRdb had trimmed the public reads at Q25 with fastp and called clones with MiXCR. Every CDR3 protein is listed once, alongside the most common genes and DNA of its rows. This sample comprises about 1.8 million distinct CDR3 sequences, approximately 50% of them detected only once. Less than 2.5% of the sample belongs to the ten largest clones. The sequencing input was blood. Every receptor here comes from a woman aged 40 to 55 in good health.

This clonotype occurred a few times. The gene calls are TRBV25-1 and TRBJ2-3; D could derive from TRBD1 or TRBD2 (5 bases each). The CDR3 is made up of 15 amino acids. CDR1 and CDR2 (germline): MGHDK, SYGVNS. The germline V and J ends were trimmed by 5 bases and 2 bases, with 14 bases remaining between them. CDR3 region: CASSPGRIITDTQYF. As DNA, the CDR3 is TGTGCCAGCAGTCCGGGACGGATAATCACAGATACGCAGTATTTT.

V gene TRBV15 combines with J gene TRBJ1-5, with D possibly TRBD1 on 5 matching bases. The CDR3 contains 16 residues. Per germline, CDR1 LNHNV and CDR2 YYDKDF (reference sequence). Trimming pared 1 base from V and 4 bases from J, leaving 14 bases between. The CDR3 sequence: CATSRGGRALNQPQHF. In nucleotides, the CDR3 is TGTGCCACCAGCAGAGGTGGCAGGGCCCTTAATCAGCCCCAGCATTTT.

The chain carries TRBV24-1 and TRBJ2-5; unclear D gene. V was trimmed by 0 bases and J by 1 base, leaving 5 bases between them. Germline CDR1 is KGHDR and CDR2 is SFDVKD. The CDR3 sequence is 14 residues long. The CDR3 nucleotides are TGTGCCACCAGTGATTTGCGGCCCCAAGAGACCCAGTACTTC. It yields the protein CATSDLRPQETQYF.

CDR3 sequence reads: CASSLAGQSTNEQFF. The CDR3, as DNA: TGTGCCAGCAGCTTAGCGGGACAGTCTACGAATGAGCAGTTCTTC. V and J are TRBV11-2 and TRBJ2-1; 7 bases are shared with TRBD1. CDR1 is SGHAT, CDR2 FQNNGV, per germline. This CDR3 has 15 residues. V dropped 1 base and J dropped 7; count of bases not matched to a gene: 7.

The J gene is TRBJ1-2, the V gene TRBV28, with D possibly matching TRBD1 (6 bases). CDR3 size: 14 residues. Trimming left V 6 bases short and J 2 bases short, with 13 bases between. Germline values: CDR1 MDHEN, CDR2 SYDVKM. CDR3 DNA: TGTGCCAGCAGACGTCATACAGGGAACTATGGCTACACCTTC. Protein: CASRRHTGNYGYTF.

A single count supports this clonotype. The chain couples TRBV7-9 to TRBJ1-2, with D perhaps TRBD1 (5 bases). V lost 1 base to trimming and J lost 5 bases, with 17 bases between them. Germline V gives CDR1 SEHNR, CDR2 FQNEAQ (reference sequence). The CDR3 is made up of 16 amino acids. In nucleotides, the CDR3 is TGTGCCAGCAGCTTAGATGGGGCCGAAATGGGTTATGGCTACACCTTC. Protein: CASSLDGAEMGYGYTF.

The chain employs TRBV20-1 and TRBJ2-7; D unresolved. CDR1 and CDR2 (germline): DFQATT, SNEGSKA (reference sequence). The V end lost 0 bases, the J end lost 2 bases, and 14 bases lay between the germline ends. The CDR3 is 15 residues long. DNA for the CDR3: TGCAGTGCTAGAGATTCTCTTTCCCAGGCCTACGAGCAGTACTTC. Translation: CSARDSLSQAYEQYF.

This clonotype was recorded a few times. The chain employs TRBV19 and TRBJ2-5; D is uncertain. V shed 8 bases and J shed 4 bases, with 14 bases lying between them. CDR3 size: 13 residues. Looked up from germline, CDR1 is LNHDA and CDR2 is SQIVND (reference sequence). The DNA for the CDR3 is TGTGCCAGTTCAACTGACTCCGCAGAGACCCAGTACTTC. It yields the protein CASSTDSAETQYF. Together with reference TRBV19 and TRBJ2-5, the CDR3 gives the full variable domain: DGGITQSPKYLFRKEGQNVTLSCEQNLNHDAMYWYRQDPGQGLRLIYYSQIVNDFQKGDIAEGYSVSREKKESFPLTVTSAQKNPTAFYLCASSTDSAETQYFGPGTRLLVL.

This clonotype was seen only a few times. The chain joins TRBV11-2 to TRBJ2-7; D gene unclear. Trimming took 3 bases from V and 5 from J, leaving 11 bases between them. This CDR3 comprises 13 residues. Germline CDR1 and CDR2: SGHAT and FQNNGV. CDR3 residues: CASSLAPKDEQYF. The CDR3 DNA reads as TGTGCCAGCAGCTTGGCGCCTAAGGACGAGCAGTACTTC.

Worth noting for this clonotype: The junction departs from the called germline gene at one end, perhaps through a read error. This chain's CDR3 is CASSLAASGGEDTQYF. DNA for the CDR3: TGTGCCAGCAGCCTAGCTGCCAGCGGGGGGGAAGATACGCAGTATTTT. This sequence joins TRBV7-2 and TRBJ2-3; 10 nucleotides agree with TRBD2. Germline V CDR1 and CDR2: SGHTA, FQGNSA. The CDR3 extends over 16 amino acids.

This clonotype was picked up a small number of times. The chain couples TRBV6-1 to TRBJ2-5, with no clear D. The V gene lost 3 bases and the J gene lost 2 bases, with 13 bases spanning the gap. This CDR3 contains 15 residues. Germline CDR1 MNHNS, CDR2 SASEGT. CDR3: CASSDWAGSQETQYF. CDR3 sequence (DNA): TGTGCCAGCAGTGACTGGGCAGGCTCACAAGAGACCCAGTACTTC.

The chain links TRBV6-6 to TRBJ2-5; weak D call: TRBD2 (5 bases). This CDR3 is built from 15 residues. The V end lost 7 bases, the J end lost 6 bases, and 21 bases lay between the germline ends. CDR1 is MNHNY, CDR2 SVGAGI, per germline (reference sequence). The CDR3 protein is CASTPEVGGPQTQYF. The CDR3 DNA sequence: TGTGCCAGCACTCCCGAGGTCGGAGGTCCCCAGACCCAGTACTTC.

This chain connects TRBV6-6 to TRBJ2-1; 8 bases are shared with TRBD1. V gave up 1 base and J gave up 5 bases; unmatched junction bases: 10. This CDR3 comprises 17 residues. Germline V lookup: CDR1 MNHNY, CDR2 SVGAGI (reference sequence). As DNA, the CDR3 is TGTGCCAGCAGTTACTGGCGTGGACAGGGCCTCGACAATGAGCAGTTCTTC. Its protein product is CASSYWRGQGLDNEQFF.

This clonotype was seen ten or more times. The CDR3 protein is CSARRGAADNEQFF. CDR3 DNA sequence: TGCAGTGCACGACGGGGGGCCGCGGACAATGAGCAGTTCTTC. The chain joins TRBV20-1 to TRBJ2-1, with D perhaps matching TRBD2 (7 bases). Germline values: CDR1 DFQATT, CDR2 SNEGSKA (reference sequence). V shed 6 bases and J shed 5 bases, with 17 bases lying between them. The CDR3 consists of 14 residues.

V and J are TRBV18 and TRBJ2-1; 9 nucleotides align to TRBD1. The germline gives CDR1 KGHSH, CDR2 LQKENI. The CDR3 is made up of 12 amino acids. V lost 1 base to trimming and J lost 12 bases; unmatched junction nucleotides: 1. CDR3 sequence: CASSPQGQGQFF. In DNA, the CDR3 is TGTGCCAGCTCACCACAGGGACAGGGGCAGTTCTTC.

The chain carries TRBV9 and TRBJ2-1; perhaps TRBD1 as D (5 bases). The germline V gene encodes CDR1 SGDLS and CDR2 YYNGEE. Trimming shortened V by 4 bases and J by 0 bases, and 14 bases separated the two germline ends. This CDR3 is built from 16 residues. CDR3 in DNA: TGTGCCAGCAGCCCCCAGGACAAATACTCCTACAATGAGCAGTTCTTC. Its protein is CASSPQDKYSYNEQFF. Together with reference TRBV9 and TRBJ2-1, the CDR3 gives the full variable domain: DSGVTQTPKHLITATGQRVTLRCSPRSGDLSVYWYQQSLDQGLQFLIQYYNGEERAKGNILERFSAQQFPDLHSELNLSSLELGDSALYFCASSPQDKYSYNEQFFGPGTRLTVL.

V is TRBV24-1 and J is TRBJ2-1; 14 bases align to TRBD2. The length of the CDR3 is 16 residues. Germline values: CDR1 KGHDR, CDR2 SFDVKD. The V and J ends lost 10 bases and 5 bases, in that order; junction bases with no gene match: 9. The CDR3 region is CATGLAGGRDNNEQFF. The CDR3, as DNA: TGTGCCACTGGACTAGCGGGGGGCCGGGACAACAATGAGCAGTTCTTC.

The J gene is TRBJ2-1, the V gene TRBV18; 7 nucleotides line up with TRBD1. V lost 0 bases to trimming and J lost 7 bases; unmatched junction nucleotides: 3. Germline V gives CDR1 KGHSH, CDR2 LQKENI. This CDR3 is 14 amino acids long. The chain's CDR3 is CASSPPPQGNEQFF. CDR3 DNA: TGTGCCAGCTCACCACCCCCACAGGGGAATGAGCAGTTCTTC.

The rearrangement joins TRBV4-2 to TRBJ2-2; D possibly uses TRBD1 or TRBD2 (6 bases each). The germline gives CDR1 LGHNA, CDR2 YNFKEQ. CDR3 length equals 16 residues. The V and J ends lost 0 bases and 7 bases respectively, with 15 bases between them. This chain's CDR3 is CASSQESGAEDGELFF. The CDR3, as DNA: TGTGCCAGCAGCCAAGAATCGGGGGCGGAGGACGGGGAGCTGTTTTTT.

The chain combines TRBV10-1 with TRBJ2-1; 7 positions agree with TRBD2. V lost 0 bases, J lost 6 bases, and 5 bases stayed unmatched. Germline values: CDR1 WNHNN, CDR2 SYGVQD (reference sequence). The CDR3 length is 15 residues. CDR3 nucleotide sequence: TGCGCCAGCAGTGAGTCGGGGGGGGGAGGCAATGAGCAGTTCTTC. Protein: CASSESGGGGNEQFF.

The chain joins TRBV6-2 or TRBV6-3 to TRBJ2-5; D gene uncertain. Germline-derived CDR1 and CDR2 are MNHEY and SVGEGT. This CDR3 is built from 14 residues. V was trimmed by 7 bases and J by 1 base, leaving 13 bases between them. Written as DNA, the CDR3 is TGTGCCAGCAAGAGGTCCGGGCCCCAAGAGACCCAGTACTTC. Residues: CASKRSGPQETQYF.

The chain has TRBV6-5 and TRBJ2-5, with D perhaps matching TRBD1 or TRBD2 (5 bases each). V was trimmed by 8 bases and J by 5 bases, leaving 12 bases between them. Germline assignment: CDR1 MNHEY and CDR2 SVGAGI. This CDR3 is 12 amino acids long. DNA for the CDR3: TGTGCCAGCGGGGTCTGGGGGGAGACCCAGTACTTC. Protein product: CASGVWGETQYF.

This clonotype showed up just a few times. The rearrangement joins TRBV7-9 to TRBJ2-1; the match to TRBD1 covers 9 bases. The length of the CDR3 is 14 residues. CDR1 and CDR2 (germline): SEHNR, FQNEAQ (reference sequence). J gave up 7 bases and V 8 bases, and 9 bases lay outside the gene matches. CDR3 in DNA: TGTGCCAGCGGTGGGGGGACAGGGAAAAATGAGCAGTTCTTC. It translates to CASGGGTGKNEQFF.

This sequence joins TRBV28 and TRBJ2-5; D may correspond to TRBD1 or TRBD2 (5 bases each). The J call is in doubt because the DNA end fits TRBJ2-7 better. Germline V gene data show CDR1 as MDHEN and CDR2 as SYDVKM. There are 13 residues in the CDR3. The CDR3 loop is CASSGPVGGEQYF. The CDR3 nucleotides are TGTGCCAGCAGTGGGCCCGTTGGGGGCGAGCAGTACTTC.

The gene calls are TRBV11-2 and TRBJ1-2; a possible D gene is TRBD1 (6 bases). The germline V gene encodes CDR1 SGHAT and CDR2 FQNNGV. Trimming took off 0 bases at V and 10 bases at J, with 9 bases between the two ends. The CDR3 loop spans 12 amino acids. Here the CDR3 reads CASSLDRGDYTF. DNA of the CDR3: TGTGCCAGCAGCTTAGATAGGGGGGACTACACCTTC.

V gene TRBV3-1 combines with J gene TRBJ2-4; D is possibly TRBD1 (5 bases). Germline V gene data show CDR1 as LGHDT and CDR2 as YNNKEL (reference sequence). The length of the CDR3 is 17 residues. Trimming removed 2 bases from V and 6 bases from J, with 20 bases in between. CDR3 amino acids: CASSQNLGAGSTNIQYF. The CDR3, as DNA: TGTGCCAGCAGCCAAAATCTAGGGGCAGGGTCGACAAACATTCAGTACTTC. Variable domain in full (rest from reference TRBV3-1 and TRBJ2-4): DTAVSQTPKYLVTQMGNDKSIKCEQNLGHDTMYWYKQDSKKFLKIMFSYNNKELIINETVPNRFSPKSPDKAHLNLHINSLELGDSAVYFCASSQNLGAGSTNIQYFGAGTRLSVL.

This clonotype occurred many times. The junction departs from germline at one end; a sequencing error may be responsible. This sequence joins TRBV5-1 and TRBJ2-5, with TRBD2 matching over 7 bases. The CDR3 loop spans 14 amino acids. Germline CDR1 reads SGHRS; CDR2 reads YFSETQ. This chain's CDR3 is CASSPGLGGETQYF. Here the CDR3 DNA reads TGTGCCAGCAGCCCTGGATTGGGGGGGGAGACCCAGTACTTC.

The chain's CDR3 is CAIPLGRGTDTQYF. The DNA of the CDR3 is TGTGCCATCCCCTTAGGCAGGGGCACAGATACGCAGTATTTT. V usage is TRBV12-3 or TRBV12-4 and J usage is TRBJ2-3, with TRBD1 as a possible D gene (5 bases). V dropped 10 bases and J dropped 1 base, with 15 bases sitting between them. The CDR3 has 14 amino acids.

Points on this clonotype: An end of the junction does not agree with germline; a read error may underlie this. In DNA, the CDR3 is TGCGCCACCAGCAGATCAGGATTCTATGGCTACACCTTC. Translation: CATSRSGFYGYTF. This chain uses TRBV15 with TRBJ1-2; no firm D call. CDR1 is LNHNV and CDR2 is YYDKDF in the germline V gene (reference sequence). The length of the CDR3 is 13 residues.

This clonotype was recorded a few times. The chain combines TRBV28 with TRBJ1-2; possible D gene TRBD1, 6 bases. This CDR3 has 15 residues. V was trimmed by 6 bases and J by 2 bases, leaving 16 bases between them. CDR1 is MDHEN and CDR2 is SYDVKM in the germline V gene. The CDR3 reads CASRQLRDTNYGYTF. The CDR3 nucleotides are TGTGCCAGCAGGCAACTAAGGGACACCAACTATGGCTACACCTTC.

The J gene is TRBJ2-6, the V gene TRBV9, with D maybe TRBD1 (5 bases). V was trimmed by 4 bases and J by 0 bases, leaving 11 bases between them. Germline V gives CDR1 SGDLS, CDR2 YYNGEE. The CDR3 is 16 amino acids. Here the CDR3 reads CASSTQVNSGANVLTF. The CDR3 nucleotides read TGTGCCAGCAGCACACAGGTTAACTCTGGGGCCAACGTCCTGACTTTC.

The CDR3: CASSFEGGNYGYTF. The CDR3 region has the DNA TGTGCCAGCAGTTTCGAGGGAGGGAACTATGGCTACACCTTC. The chain employs TRBV28 and TRBJ1-2; D remains unclear. From germline, CDR1 is MDHEN and CDR2 SYDVKM. The CDR3 spans 14 residues. Trimming took 3 bases from V and 2 from J, leaving 10 bases between them.